These 18 T cell receptor beta chains came from one sample sequenced in a study of shared clonotypes between healthy human individuals. The protocol was immunoSEQ multiplex PCR, while the TCRdb copy is restricted to in-frame clones and leaves out a portion. Of approximately 2.5 million clones listed, roughly nine tenths are singletons. Sequencing was performed on naive CD4+ T cells sorted from blood. The subset: CD45RA+ positively selected. The receptors originated from a young man in good health.

The rearrangement uses TRBV19 and TRBJ1-5; TRBD1 matches 12 bases. This CDR3 region has 15 residues. Trimming removed 5 bases from V and 3 bases from J; junction bases left unmatched: 2. The germline V gene encodes CDR1 LNHDA and CDR2 SQIVND (reference sequence). The CDR3 DNA follows: TGTGCCAGTAGTGGGACAGGGGGCTACAATCAGCCCCAGCATTTT. Translated, it gives CASSGTGGYNQPQHF.

V gene TRBV7-2 combines with J gene TRBJ1-2; D ambiguous. The CDR3 spans 14 residues. V was clipped by 5 bases and J by 4 bases, with 14 bases between them. CDR1 and CDR2 from the germline V gene are SGHTA and FQGNSA. CDR3 nucleotides: TGTGCCAGCAGCCCCCAAATAGGAGGCTATGGCTACACCTTC. As protein: CASSPQIGGYGYTF.

The V call is TRBV6-1, the J call TRBJ2-7, with 9 bases that match TRBD1. The CDR3 consists of 14 residues. Trimming took 8 bases from V and 4 from J; bases not matched to a gene: 9. From germline, CDR1 is MNHNS and CDR2 SASEGT. CDR3 amino acids: CASAGGTGPYEQYF. For the CDR3, the DNA is TGTGCCAGCGCAGGTGGGACAGGGCCTTACGAGCAGTACTTC.

As to this clone: The junction and the germline gene differ at one end; a read error may be behind it. This chain uses TRBV20-1 with TRBJ2-1; the D gene could be TRBD1 or TRBD2 (5 bases each). The CDR3 totals 11 residues. From germline, CDR1 is DFQATT and CDR2 SNEGSKA (reference sequence). CDR3 residues: CSAREGPAQFF. Written as DNA, the CDR3 is TGCAGTGCCAGAGAGGGGCCCGCTCAGTTCTTC.

The J gene is TRBJ2-7, the V gene TRBV19, with 8 positions matching TRBD1. This CDR3 has 13 amino acids. In germline, CDR1 is LNHDA, CDR2 SQIVND (reference sequence). Trimming removed 0 bases from V and 9 bases from J; junction bases left unmatched: 4. The CDR3 spells CASSIDLDRGQYF. The CDR3 DNA follows: TGTGCCAGTAGTATAGACCTCGACAGGGGGCAGTACTTC.

The chain carries TRBV29-1 and TRBJ1-1; 10 positions agree with TRBD1. Germline CDR1 reads SQVTM; CDR2 reads ANQGSEA. The CDR3 runs 14 residues. Trimming cost V 3 bases and J 4 bases; bases outside gene matches: 5. The CDR3 DNA is TGCAGCGTTGATCCGGGACAGGGGCCCACTGAAGCTTTCTTT. The encoded protein is CSVDPGQGPTEAFF.

The gene calls are TRBV19 and TRBJ1-5; possible D gene TRBD1, 5 bases. The CDR3 has 16 residues. V was trimmed by 5 bases and J by 0 bases, leaving 14 bases between them. Germline lookup yields CDR1 LNHDA and CDR2 SQIVND (reference sequence). CDR3 protein: CASSSYWGSSNQPQHF. CDR3 nucleotides: TGTGCCAGTAGTTCTTATTGGGGGTCTAGCAATCAGCCCCAGCATTTT.

Of note for this clone: Other DNA sequences in the sample encode the same CDR3. J is TRBJ1-2 and V is TRBV6-5; the match to TRBD1 covers 7 bases. Germline V gives CDR1 MNHEY, CDR2 SVGAGI. V was clipped by 5 bases and J by 1 base; unmatched bases: 1. CDR3 length: 13 amino acids. CDR3 bases: TGTGCCAGCAGTAGACAGGGTAACTATGGCTACACCTTC. Translating gives CASSRQGNYGYTF.

The chain links TRBV5-1 to TRBJ2-5; unclear D gene. Trimming removed 6 bases from V and 3 bases from J, with 15 bases in between. CDR1 is SGHRS and CDR2 is YFSETQ in the germline V gene. The CDR3 contains 14 residues. The CDR3 loop is CASISQAKEETQYF. CDR3 bases: TGCGCCAGCATAAGTCAGGCGAAGGAAGAGACCCAGTACTTC.

The chain recombines TRBV9 with TRBJ1-4; 7 bases line up with TRBD1. Losses at the gene ends were 2 bases for V and 3 bases for J; bases not matched to a gene: 4. In germline, CDR1 is SGDLS, CDR2 YYNGEE. This CDR3 has 15 amino acids. CDR3 loop: CASSVSGTANEKLFF. CDR3 nucleotides: TGTGCCAGCAGCGTTTCCGGGACAGCTAATGAAAAACTGTTTTTT.

This clone was seen a few times. The chain employs TRBV4-1 and TRBJ1-2; 7 nucleotides line up with TRBD1. The germline V gene encodes CDR1 MGHRA and CDR2 YSYEKL. Germline trimming cut 3 bases from V and 2 bases from J; bases unmatched to any gene: 9. The CDR3 runs to 16 residues. Written as DNA, the CDR3 is TGCGCCAGCAGCCACTCTCCGGGACAGCTGAACTATGGCTACACCTTC. As protein: CASSHSPGQLNYGYTF.

This chain links TRBV11-2 with TRBJ2-5; D possibly uses TRBD1 or TRBD2 (5 bases each). The V gene's germline CDR1 is SGHAT and CDR2 FQNNGV. CDR3 length: 13 residues. With 6 bases removed from V and 2 bases from J, the gap between germline ends came to 10 bases. The CDR3 spells CASRLGVQETQYF. The CDR3 DNA reads as TGTGCCAGCAGGCTGGGGGTTCAAGAGACCCAGTACTTC.

The chain joins TRBV2 to TRBJ2-7, with TRBD1 matching over 8 bases. The CDR3 extends over 14 amino acids. With V trimmed by 5 bases and J by 5 bases, 8 bases remained unmatched. The germline V gene has CDR1 SNHLY and CDR2 FYNNEI. DNA of the CDR3: TGTGCCAGCAGTTCCTTCGGACAGGGAGACGAGCAGTACTTC. Residues: CASSSFGQGDEQYF. Based on the CDR3 plus reference TRBV2 and TRBJ2-7, the full variable domain is EPEVTQTPSHQVTQMGQEVILRCVPISNHLYFYWYRQILGQKVEFLVSFYNNEISEKSEIFDDQFSVERPDGSNFTLKIRSTKLEDSAMYFCASSSFGQGDEQYFGPGTRLTVT.

The chain carries TRBV7-9 and TRBJ1-1; D possibly corresponds to TRBD1 (6 bases). Per germline, CDR1 SEHNR and CDR2 FQNEAQ (reference sequence). This CDR3 contains 15 residues. V was cut by 5 bases and J by 1 base, with 14 bases left in between. The CDR3 reads CASSPWTVSNTEAFF. For the CDR3, the DNA is TGTGCCAGCAGCCCCTGGACAGTTTCGAACACTGAAGCTTTCTTT.

This chain uses TRBV4-1 with TRBJ1-1; D remains ambiguous. Trimming cost V 0 bases and J 6 bases, with 14 bases left between them. Germline lookup yields CDR1 MGHRA and CDR2 YSYEKL. This CDR3 has 15 residues. The CDR3 DNA follows: TGCGCCAGCAGCCAAGAGATGGAGACCAACCCTGAAGCTTTCTTT. The encoded protein is CASSQEMETNPEAFF.

This rearrangement joins TRBV10-1 to TRBJ2-7; 10 positions agree with TRBD2. Germline trimming cut 2 bases from V and 6 bases from J; bases unmatched to any gene: 7. CDR1 WNHNN and CDR2 SYGVQD come from the germline V gene (reference sequence). The CDR3 loop spans 15 amino acids. The CDR3 DNA reads TGCGCCAGCAGTGAGGAGCCTAGCGGGAGAGGCGAGCAGTACTTC. Its translation is CASSEEPSGRGEQYF.

This chain uses TRBV7-9 with TRBJ1-4; D is unclear. The CDR3 has 13 residues. The V and J ends lost 5 bases and 8 bases respectively, with 12 bases between them. In germline, CDR1 is SEHNR, CDR2 FQNEAQ (reference sequence). CDR3 protein: CASSRGSLEKLFF. CDR3 coding DNA: TGTGCCAGCAGCCGAGGCTCGTTGGAAAAACTGTTTTTT.

The chain couples TRBV7-2 to TRBJ2-3, with D possibly matching TRBD1 (5 bases). This CDR3 is 12 amino acids long. Germline CDR1 reads SGHTA; CDR2 reads FQGNSA. Trimming cost V 8 bases and J 2 bases, with 8 bases left between them. This CDR3 reads CASGHNTDTQYF. For the CDR3, the DNA is TGTGCCAGCGGACACAACACAGATACGCAGTATTTT.